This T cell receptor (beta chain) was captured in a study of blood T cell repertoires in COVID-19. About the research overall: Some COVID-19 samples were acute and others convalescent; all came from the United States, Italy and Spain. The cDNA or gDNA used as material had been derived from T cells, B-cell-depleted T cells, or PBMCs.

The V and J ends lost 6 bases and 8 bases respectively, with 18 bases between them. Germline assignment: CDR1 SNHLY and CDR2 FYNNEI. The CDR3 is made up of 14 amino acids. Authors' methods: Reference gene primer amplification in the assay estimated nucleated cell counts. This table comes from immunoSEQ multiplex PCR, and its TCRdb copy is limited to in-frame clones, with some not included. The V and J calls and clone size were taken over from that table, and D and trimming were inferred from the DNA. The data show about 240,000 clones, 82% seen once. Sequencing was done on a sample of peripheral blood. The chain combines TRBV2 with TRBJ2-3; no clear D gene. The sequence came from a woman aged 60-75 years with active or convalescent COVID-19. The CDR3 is CASSRIKSWSTQYF. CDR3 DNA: TGTGCCAGCAGCAGAATTAAAAGTTGGTCTACGCAGTATTTT.